The 30 T cell receptor beta chains below all came from one sample that was sequenced in a study of cytomegalovirus exposure and HLA in healthy donors. The assay was immunoSEQ multiplex PCR, and TCRdb's table has in-frame clones only and misses some. This sample has 130,000 to 150,000 clones; 90% occur once, and the top ten carry over 5%. Input material: PBMCs. Receptor source: a woman in her twenties or thirties in good health and CMV-seropositive.

This clone was detected only once. The gene calls are TRBV15 and TRBJ1-1; D not resolved. CDR3 length equals 15 residues. Trimming stripped 1 base from V and 4 bases from J, with 13 bases between. Germline-derived CDR1 and CDR2 are LNHNV and YYDKDF (reference sequence). CDR3 coding DNA: TGTGCCACCAGCAGAGCTTATGGAGGGTCCACTGAAGCTTTCTTT. Protein product: CATSRAYGGSTEAFF.

The chain recombines TRBV19 with TRBJ1-5; TRBD1 matches at 11 bases. In germline, CDR1 is LNHDA, CDR2 SQIVND (reference sequence). With V trimmed by 6 bases and J by 16 bases, 11 bases remained unmatched. This CDR3 is 13 amino acids long. CDR3 residues: CASSSLRGTGGHF. Here the CDR3 DNA reads TGTGCCAGTAGCTCCCTCCGGGGGACAGGGGGACATTTT.

The chain has TRBV29-1 and TRBJ1-5, with 7 bases lining up with TRBD1. The CDR3 extends over 14 amino acids. With V trimmed by 6 bases and J by 6 bases, 11 bases remained unmatched. Germline CDR1 reads SQVTM; CDR2 reads ANQGSEA. The CDR3 loop is CSVGTVGRGQPQHF. In nucleotides, the CDR3 is TGCAGCGTCGGGACAGTTGGTAGGGGTCAGCCCCAGCATTTT.

The genes are TRBV13 and TRBJ1-2; tentative D call: TRBD1 (6 bases). V lost 5 bases and J 2 bases, leaving 12 bases between the germline ends. There are 14 residues in the CDR3. Germline V gene lookup returns CDR1 PRHDT and CDR2 FYEKMQ (reference sequence). The CDR3 nucleotides read TGTGCCAGCAGCCTACAGGGAAGGAACTATGGCTACACCTTC. This codes for CASSLQGRNYGYTF.

The CDR3 DNA follows: TGTGCCAGCAGCCCCAGCGGGAGGGCCTACGAGCAGTACTTC. Its protein product is CASSPSGRAYEQYF. The J gene is TRBJ2-7, the V gene TRBV7-3; 10 bases are a match to TRBD2. The CDR3 is 14 residues long. The germline V gene encodes CDR1 SGHTA and CDR2 FQGTGA. The junction had 3 bases not matched to a gene; V was cut back by 5 bases and J by 2 bases.

The genes are TRBV2 and TRBJ2-5, with 11 bases fitting TRBD1. Germline CDR1 and CDR2: SNHLY and FYNNEI. Germline trimming cut 8 bases from V and 4 bases from J; bases unmatched to any gene: 12. This CDR3 is 16 amino acids long. CDR3: CASSEGGQGARETQYF. Here the CDR3 DNA reads TGTGCCAGCTCAGAGGGAGGACAGGGGGCTCGAGAGACCCAGTACTTC.

The rearrangement links TRBV6-1 to TRBJ1-1; the match to TRBD1 covers 7 bases. CDR3 size: 14 residues. The V and J ends lost 3 bases and 5 bases, in that order; junction bases with no gene match: 6. CDR1 and CDR2 (germline): MNHNS, SASEGT. CDR3 region: CASSETGRRTEAFF. The CDR3 DNA reads TGTGCCAGCAGTGAGACAGGGAGAAGAACTGAAGCTTTCTTT.

This clone was seen a single time. The chain links TRBV2 to TRBJ1-5; TRBD1 matches 8 bases. The CDR3 has 19 amino acids. Germline CDR1 is SNHLY and CDR2 is FYNNEI. V shed 6 bases and J 0 bases; nucleotides not matched to a gene: 16. The CDR3 loop is CASSKQITGGRYSNQPQHF. CDR3 nucleotide sequence: TGTGCCAGCAGCAAACAAATCACAGGGGGGAGATATAGCAATCAGCCCCAGCATTTT.

The rearrangement joins TRBV7-2 to TRBJ1-1, with a tentative D call TRBD1 (6 bases). V lost 4 bases to trimming and J lost 4 bases, with 16 bases between them. CDR3 length equals 15 residues. Germline V gene data show CDR1 as SGHTA and CDR2 as FQGNSA. Here the CDR3 DNA reads TGTGCCAGCAGCTCATCGAGGGGGTTGAGCACTGAAGCTTTCTTT. Residues: CASSSSRGLSTEAFF.

For this clone: The junction differs from germline at one of its ends, possibly a read error. This sample also contains other DNA sequences that code for the same CDR3. The V and J genes are TRBV7-7 and TRBJ2-5, with a tentative D call TRBD1 (5 bases). Germline assignment: CDR1 SSHAT and CDR2 FNYEAQ (reference sequence). The CDR3 is 13 residues long. This CDR3 is CASSLVQGETQYF. The CDR3 DNA reads as TGTGCTAGCAGCTTAGTCCAGGGTGAGACCCAGTACTTC.

The gene calls are TRBV6-5 and TRBJ2-2; 9 nucleotides match TRBD1. Germline V lookup: CDR1 MNHEY, CDR2 SVGAGI. The length of the CDR3 is 15 residues. V dropped 6 bases and J dropped 7; count of bases not matched to a gene: 9. CDR3 DNA sequence: TGTGCCAGCAGCCCGGACAGGGGCTTTATCGGGGAGCTGTTTTTT. Its translation is CASSPDRGFIGELFF.

The chain has TRBV29-1 and TRBJ2-7; the D gene is possibly TRBD2 (6 bases). Germline values: CDR1 SQVTM, CDR2 ANQGSEA. Trimming pared 7 bases from V and 3 bases from J, leaving 16 bases between. The CDR3 loop spans 13 amino acids. CDR3 nucleotide sequence: TGCAGCGCGAGGGGACGGGAGATCTACGAGCAGTACTTC. It codes for CSARGREIYEQYF.

Remarks on this clone: At the DNA level, this CDR3 is encoded by other sequences in the same sample as well. The chain combines TRBV5-1 with TRBJ1-1, with D possibly being TRBD1 (5 bases). Germline V lookup: CDR1 SGHRS, CDR2 YFSETQ. V gave up 2 bases and J gave up 0 bases, with 8 bases separating them. The CDR3 sequence is 14 residues long. CDR3 coding DNA: TGCGCCAGCAGCTTCGACAGTTTGAACACTGAAGCTTTCTTT. Translation gives CASSFDSLNTEAFF.

The genes are TRBV10-3 and TRBJ1-1; 11 nucleotides line up with TRBD1. V lost 4 bases, J lost 5 bases, and 3 bases stayed unmatched. The CDR3 is made up of 14 amino acids. Germline-derived CDR1 and CDR2 are ENHRY and SYGVKD. Here the CDR3 reads CAISGDRGRTEAFF. The DNA for the CDR3 is TGTGCCATCAGTGGGGACAGGGGGAGGACTGAAGCTTTCTTT.

The chain is built from TRBV7-9 and TRBJ1-6; 9 positions agree with TRBD1. Looked up from germline, CDR1 is SEHNR and CDR2 is FQNEAQ (reference sequence). V lost 7 bases, J lost 9 bases, and 13 bases stayed unmatched. This CDR3 has 16 residues. CDR3 in DNA: TGTGCCAGCAACACCTACTCGGACAGGGGAAGTTCACCCCTCCACTTT. Amino acid sequence: CASNTYSDRGSSPLHF.

The rearrangement links TRBV27 to TRBJ2-2; 7 nucleotides align to TRBD2. Germline V gene data show CDR1 as MNHEY and CDR2 as SMNVEV (reference sequence). J gave up 0 bases and V 3 bases, and 1 base lay outside the gene matches. The CDR3 is 15 amino acids. CDR3 amino acids: CASSFGLANTGELFF. As DNA, the CDR3 is TGTGCCAGCAGTTTCGGACTAGCGAACACCGGGGAGCTGTTTTTT.

V usage is TRBV29-1 and J usage is TRBJ2-7, with a tentative D call TRBD1 (6 bases). V was trimmed by 4 bases and J by 0 bases, leaving 19 bases between them. This CDR3 is 16 amino acids long. Per germline, CDR1 SQVTM and CDR2 ANQGSEA. CDR3 bases: TGCAGCGTTGGTGAAGGAGAAGTACAGGGCTCCTACGAGCAGTACTTC. It specifies CSVGEGEVQGSYEQYF.

As for this clone: Other DNA sequences within the sample encode an identical CDR3. This sequence joins TRBV5-1 and TRBJ2-2; 7 positions agree with TRBD2. The germline CDR1 and CDR2 sequences are SGHRS and YFSETQ. CDR3 size: 15 residues. V dropped 1 base and J dropped 5; count of bases not matched to a gene: 5. This chain's CDR3 is CASSLSQGGTGELFF. The CDR3 coding sequence is TGCGCCAGCAGCTTGTCGCAGGGAGGGACCGGGGAGCTGTTTTTT.

The genes are TRBV21-1 and TRBJ2-1; TRBD1 is the table's D call, not checked against the DNA. TRBV21-1 is shown as a pseudogene. The CDR3 covers 20 residues. The CDR3 spells CASSKDRQGALPSSYNEQFF. In nucleotides, the CDR3 is TGTGCCAGCAGCAAAGATCGACAGGGGGCCCTCCCCAGCTCCTACAATGAGCAGTTCTTC.

There are a few counts of this clone. The chain has TRBV27 and TRBJ2-2; D is unclear. V was pared by 3 bases and J by 4 bases, with 12 bases between. This CDR3 contains 15 residues. Germline V gene lookup returns CDR1 MNHEY and CDR2 SMNVEV (reference sequence). CDR3: CASSFPGFGTGELFF. Here the CDR3 DNA reads TGTGCCAGCAGTTTTCCCGGGTTTGGCACCGGGGAGCTGTTTTTT.

CDR3 DNA sequence: TGCGCCAGCAGCACACGCTCCAGTAGCACAGATACGCAGTATTTT. It specifies CASSTRSSSTDTQYF. The V call is TRBV5-1, the J call TRBJ2-3; D gene uncertain. Deletions cut 4 bases from V and 0 bases from J, with 12 bases between. Germline values: CDR1 SGHRS, CDR2 YFSETQ. This CDR3 spans 15 amino acids.

This chain uses TRBV2 with TRBJ2-3, with 10 bases fitting TRBD1. Germline V CDR1 and CDR2: SNHLY, FYNNEI. The CDR3 totals 17 residues. V was clipped by 3 bases and J by 2 bases; unmatched bases: 8. DNA of the CDR3: TGTGCCAGCAGTGATGGGTGGGACAGGGGATACACAGATACGCAGTATTTT. It specifies CASSDGWDRGYTDTQYF.

This chain links TRBV9 with TRBJ2-5; no definite D call. Germline CDR1 reads SGDLS; CDR2 reads YYNGEE. The CDR3 length is 12 residues. Trimming left V 0 bases short and J 4 bases short, with 4 bases between. The CDR3 sequence is CASSVGRETQYF. CDR3 sequence (DNA): TGTGCCAGCAGCGTAGGGAGAGAGACCCAGTACTTC.

The J gene is TRBJ2-1, the V gene TRBV28, with D uncertain. CDR1 and CDR2 (germline): MDHEN, SYDVKM. Trimming stripped 4 bases from V and 10 bases from J, with 11 bases between. The CDR3 loop spans 12 amino acids. The CDR3 spells CASSSTVEEQFF. The CDR3 bases are TGTGCCAGCAGTTCAACGGTGGAGGAGCAGTTCTTC.

V gene TRBV4-2 combines with J gene TRBJ2-7; 8 nucleotides line up with TRBD1. This CDR3 contains 13 residues. The germline CDR1 and CDR2 sequences are LGHNA and YNFKEQ. Trimming took 11 bases from V and 5 from J; bases not matched to a gene: 11. CDR3 region: CAAGQGSRNEQYF. The CDR3 DNA is TGTGCCGCCGGACAGGGTTCAAGGAACGAGCAGTACTTC.

The chain combines TRBV7-6 with TRBJ1-4; possibly TRBD1 for D (5 bases). This CDR3 region has 15 residues. CDR1 and CDR2 (germline): SGHVS, FNYEAQ. Trimming pared 2 bases from V and 5 bases from J, leaving 12 bases between. Written as DNA, the CDR3 is TGTGCCAGCAGCTTACAAGGGGAGGGAAATGAAAAACTGTTTTTT. Its translation is CASSLQGEGNEKLFF.

This clone came up once. J is TRBJ2-2 and V is TRBV10-1, with 11 bases fitting TRBD2. The J segment lost 0 bases and the V segment lost 0 bases, leaving 3 bases of the junction unmatched. Germline V lookup: CDR1 WNHNN, CDR2 SYGVQD (reference sequence). This CDR3 spans 18 amino acids. CDR3 amino acids: CASSESGLAVANTGELFF. CDR3 DNA: TGCGCCAGCAGTGAGTCGGGACTAGCGGTAGCGAACACCGGGGAGCTGTTTTTT.

This clone was seen a few times. The chain carries TRBV5-6 and TRBJ2-7; a weak D match, TRBD1 (5 bases). Per the germline V gene, CDR1 is SGHDT and CDR2 is YYEEEE. Trimming took 0 bases from V and 2 from J, leaving 9 bases between them. The CDR3 has 14 amino acids. CDR3 protein: CASSLVQGAYEQYF. CDR3 DNA: TGTGCCAGCAGCTTGGTTCAGGGCGCCTACGAGCAGTACTTC.

The genes are TRBV11-2 and TRBJ2-7; 16 positions agree with TRBD2. Per germline, CDR1 SGHAT and CDR2 FQNNGV. The junction had 10 bases not matched to a gene; V was cut back by 6 bases and J by 2 bases. The CDR3 is made up of 18 amino acids. The CDR3 is CASRRGTSGGATAYEQYF. The CDR3 region has the DNA TGTGCCAGCAGACGAGGGACTAGCGGGGGGGCGACTGCCTACGAGCAGTACTTC.

The rearrangement links TRBV11-2 to TRBJ2-3; 9 bases agree with TRBD2. Unmatched junction bases numbered 4, after V lost 5 bases and J lost 4 bases. There are 14 residues in the CDR3. CDR1 is SGHAT and CDR2 is FQNNGV in the germline V gene. The CDR3 is CASSPAGGSDTQYF. Here the CDR3 DNA reads TGTGCCAGCAGCCCAGCGGGAGGTTCAGATACGCAGTATTTT.